A single sample gave rise to the 23 T cell receptor beta chains below, sequenced in a study of blood T cells in healthy people across ages. The use of a sample-barcoded 5' primer and a J-beta primer mix characterized a second PCR of roughly 6 to 12 cycles. TCRdb passed the 5' RACE reads through MiXCR, listing each CDR3 protein once. Of approximately 780,000 distinct CDR3 sequences in the sample, around 25% were seen once. The sample also formed part of further work on T cells of mothers and their children.

Sequences were obtained from blood. The receptors originated from a boy younger than 18 in good health.

This clonotype was observed a few times. The V call is TRBV3-1, the J call TRBJ1-6, with a weak D call TRBD1 (5 bases). Germline V gene data show CDR1 as LGHDT and CDR2 as YNNKEL (reference sequence). V lost 8 bases and J 9 bases, leaving 14 bases between the germline ends. This CDR3 is 13 amino acids long. CDR3 DNA sequence: TGTGCCAGCTTAGGACAATCGGGTTCACCCCTCCACTTT. This sequence encodes CASLGQSGSPLHF. The whole variable domain, filled in from reference TRBV3-1 and TRBJ1-6, reads DTAVSQTPKYLVTQMGNDKSIKCEQNLGHDTMYWYKQDSKKFLKIMFSYNNKELIINETVPNRFSPKSPDKAHLNLHINSLELGDSAVYFCASLGQSGSPLHFGNGTRLTVT.

This clonotype has only a few counts. The chain carries TRBV29-1 and TRBJ2-2; a possible D gene is TRBD1 (6 bases). The CDR3 is 14 residues long. The germline gives CDR1 SQVTM, CDR2 ANQGSEA. Trimming removed 7 bases from V and 3 bases from J, with 15 bases in between. The CDR3 DNA reads TGCAGCGCAAACAGGGTCTTGGACACCGGGGAGCTGTTTTTT. Its protein product is CSANRVLDTGELFF.

Turning to this clonotype: A junction boundary mismatches the germline segment, possibly from a read error. This chain joins TRBV6-1 and TRBJ2-3; D not certain. The germline CDR1 and CDR2 sequences are MNHNS and SASEGT. The CDR3 is 13 amino acids. As DNA, the CDR3 is TGTGCCAGCAGTGAAACCCAGACACCAACCCAGTACTTT. Amino acids: CASSETQTPTQYF.

There are many counts of this clonotype. The rearrangement joins TRBV7-3 to TRBJ2-3, with unresolved D. V lost 5 bases, J lost 1 base, and 7 bases lay in between. Germline V gene lookup returns CDR1 SGHTA and CDR2 FQGTGA. The length of the CDR3 is 13 residues. CDR3 amino acids: CASSGDGTDTQYF. In nucleotides, the CDR3 is TGTGCCAGCAGCGGAGACGGCACAGATACGCAGTATTTT.

This clonotype was observed a handful of times. V gene TRBV28 combines with J gene TRBJ2-7; D may correspond to TRBD1 or TRBD2 (6 bases each). CDR3 size: 13 residues. The V gene's germline CDR1 is MDHEN and CDR2 SYDVKM. Trimming removed 7 bases at V and 2 bases at J, with 12 bases between. The CDR3 bases are TGTGCCAGCAACCCCGGGGGCCCCTACGAGCAGTACTTC. It encodes CASNPGGPYEQYF.

This clonotype was seen a handful of times. The J gene is TRBJ2-1, the V gene TRBV14, with TRBD2 identical over 10 bases. The V and J ends lost 0 bases and 11 bases, in that order; junction bases with no gene match: 7. Germline V gives CDR1 SGHDN, CDR2 FVKESK. The length of the CDR3 is 15 residues. CDR3 DNA: TGTGCCAGCAGCCAAGATACCAGCGGGAGGGCAAAGCAGTTCTTC. This sequence encodes CASSQDTSGRAKQFF.

In this sample, this clonotype turned up a few times. The chain employs TRBV28 and TRBJ2-1, with 7 bases matching TRBD1. The J call may be mistaken, given a closer DNA end match to TRBJ2-7. This CDR3 contains 11 residues. CDR1 is MDHEN and CDR2 is SYDVKM in the germline V gene. The CDR3 DNA follows: TGTGCCAGCGGGACAGTGCAAGAGCAGTACTTC. It yields the protein CASGTVQEQYF.

This clonotype was counted only a few times. The rearrangement joins TRBV4-1 to TRBJ2-1; D gene uncertain. Germline values: CDR1 MGHRA, CDR2 YSYEKL. This CDR3 is built from 14 residues. V was pared by 2 bases and J by 7 bases, with 12 bases between. CDR3 coding DNA: TGCGCCAGCAGCCAAACCTTCCGGGCAAATGAGCAGTTCTTC. This translates into CASSQTFRANEQFF.

In this sample, this clonotype turned up many times. V and J are TRBV27 and TRBJ2-5, with 7 bases matching TRBD2. Germline values: CDR1 MNHEY, CDR2 SMNVEV (reference sequence). This CDR3 spans 17 amino acids. The V and J ends lost 6 bases and 1 base, in that order; junction bases with no gene match: 14. CDR3 amino acids: CASSPGRGRVAQETQYF. CDR3 nucleotides: TGTGCCAGCAGCCCTGGGAGGGGCAGGGTCGCCCAAGAGACCCAGTACTTC.

This clonotype was observed a handful of times. The chain uses TRBV20-1 and TRBJ2-5; no firm D call. The CDR3 has 10 amino acids. CDR1 and CDR2 from the germline V gene are DFQATT and SNEGSKA (reference sequence). The ends were cut back, 5 bases at V and 5 bases at J, with 6 bases in the middle. The CDR3 DNA follows: TGCAGTGCTGACCGGGAGACCCAGTACTTC. It codes for CSADRETQYF.

This clonotype has just a few counts. This chain links TRBV5-1 with TRBJ2-5; TRBD2 matches at 11 bases. J gave up 5 bases and V 0 bases, and 6 bases lay outside the gene matches. This CDR3 spans 16 amino acids. From germline, CDR1 is SGHRS and CDR2 YFSETQ. Written as DNA, the CDR3 is TGCGCCAGCAGCTTGGGGCTAGCGGGGGGCATTGAGACCCAGTACTTC. It translates to CASSLGLAGGIETQYF.

There are a few counts of this clonotype. The chain recombines TRBV5-1 with TRBJ2-1, with D possibly called TRBD1 or TRBD2 (6 bases each). Trimming cost V 4 bases and J 6 bases, with 17 bases left between them. The CDR3 has 15 amino acids. CDR1 SGHRS and CDR2 YFSETQ come from the germline V gene. The CDR3, as DNA: TGCGCCAGCAGCCGGGGGCTTGTATCAGGCAATGAGCAGTTCTTC. Protein sequence: CASSRGLVSGNEQFF. Full variable domain (remainder filled in from reference TRBV5-1 and TRBJ2-1): KAGVTQTPRYLIKTRGQQVTLSCSPISGHRSVSWYQQTPGQGLQFLFEYFSETQRNKGNFPGRFSGRQFSNSRSEMNVSTLELGDSALYLCASSRGLVSGNEQFFGPGTRLTVL.

In this sample, this clonotype turned up a few times. The chain joins TRBV12-5 to TRBJ2-7, with D hard to call. The DNA end lines up better with TRBJ2-1; the J call may be wrong. Germline loops: CDR1 LGHNT, CDR2 FRNRAP. This CDR3 is 12 amino acids long. DNA for the CDR3: TGTGCTAGTGCTCCGTATGGGGATGAGCAGTTCTTC. This encodes CASAPYGDEQFF.

This clonotype was counted between two and nine times. The chain joins TRBV20-1 to TRBJ2-6, with D possibly being TRBD2 (6 bases). The V gene's germline CDR1 is DFQATT and CDR2 SNEGSKA (reference sequence). There are 14 residues in the CDR3. Trimming pared 3 bases from V and 2 bases from J, leaving 8 bases between. CDR3 coding DNA: TGCAGTGCTAGGGGGGAGGCTGGGGCCAACGTCCTGACTTTC. This sequence encodes CSARGEAGANVLTF.

The J gene is TRBJ2-2, the V gene TRBV3-1; D unclear. Germline V lookup: CDR1 LGHDT, CDR2 YNNKEL (reference sequence). V was pared by 2 bases and J by 4 bases, with 8 bases between. The CDR3 is 14 amino acids. Here the CDR3 reads CASSQIGRTGELFF. CDR3 in DNA: TGTGCCAGCAGCCAAATCGGGCGCACCGGGGAGCTGTTTTTT.

This chain joins TRBV12-3 or TRBV12-4 and TRBJ1-2; D ambiguous. The CDR3 is made up of 14 amino acids. The V and J ends lost 6 bases and 5 bases respectively, with 16 bases between them. The CDR3 sequence: CASSSGESRYGYTF. CDR3 nucleotide sequence: TGTGCCAGCAGCTCGGGTGAGTCCCGATATGGCTACACCTTC.

The V and J genes are TRBV7-2 and TRBJ2-5; 7 bases map to TRBD2. Trimming removed 8 bases from V and 5 bases from J; junction bases left unmatched: 5. This CDR3 is 12 amino acids long. Germline V gives CDR1 SGHTA, CDR2 FQGNSA. Here the CDR3 reads CASLGGEETQYF. As DNA, the CDR3 is TGTGCCAGCCTGGGGGGGGAGGAGACCCAGTACTTC.

The chain has TRBV6-6 and TRBJ2-3; D gene unclear. With 0 bases removed from V and 1 base from J, the gap between germline ends came to 11 bases. Germline CDR1 is MNHNY and CDR2 is SVGAGI (reference sequence). CDR3 length: 16 amino acids. CDR3 sequence: CASSYSTRRGTDTQYF. CDR3 coding DNA: TGTGCCAGCAGTTACTCGACCCGTCGAGGCACAGATACGCAGTATTTT.

This clonotype was counted ten times or more. As DNA, the CDR3 is TGCGCCAGCAGCTTGGGGATTAGCTCCTACAATGAGCAGTTCTTC. It yields the protein CASSLGISSYNEQFF. V gene TRBV5-1 combines with J gene TRBJ2-1; D remains ambiguous. The V gene lost 0 bases and the J gene lost 0 bases, with 7 bases spanning the gap. Germline V gene lookup returns CDR1 SGHRS and CDR2 YFSETQ. The CDR3 spans 15 residues.

This chain uses TRBV7-9 with TRBJ1-1; a possible D gene is TRBD1 (5 bases). Germline V lookup: CDR1 SEHNR, CDR2 FQNEAQ (reference sequence). The CDR3 runs to 14 residues. V lost 5 bases and J lost 0, with 10 bases in between. The CDR3 DNA reads TGTGCCAGCAGCCCCAGGGCGGTGAACACTGAAGCTTTCTTT. Protein product: CASSPRAVNTEAFF.

The CDR3 DNA reads as TGTGCCAGCAGCTCAGGGGCAGGGAAAAACACTGAAGCTTTCTTT. This encodes CASSSGAGKNTEAFF. The V gene is TRBV7-3, the J gene TRBJ1-1, with D perhaps matching TRBD1 (6 bases). Deletions cut 4 bases from V and 2 bases from J, with 14 bases between. The CDR3 totals 15 residues. The germline V gene has CDR1 SGHTA and CDR2 FQGTGA. The full variable domain, with the rest looked up from reference TRBV7-3 and TRBJ1-1, is GAGVSQTPSNKVTEKGKYVELRCDPISGHTALYWYRQSLGQGPEFLIYFQGTGAADDSGLPNDRFFAVRPEGSVSTLKIQRTERGDSAVYLCASSSGAGKNTEAFFGQGTRLTVV.

This clonotype was observed a handful of times. An end of the junction does not agree with germline; a read error may underlie this. This chain connects TRBV13 to TRBJ1-3; TRBD1 aligns across 9 bases. Germline loops: CDR1 PRHDT, CDR2 FYEKMQ (reference sequence). The CDR3 has 14 amino acids. The CDR3 DNA sequence: TGTGCCAGCAGCGTAGGGACAGGGATCAACACCATATATTTT. Translated, it gives CASSVGTGINTIYF.

The V and J genes are TRBV6-6 and TRBJ1-2; D gene unclear. Germline-derived CDR1 and CDR2 are MNHNY and SVGAGI (reference sequence). There are 10 residues in the CDR3. V shed 8 bases and J shed 5 bases, with 6 bases lying between them. The CDR3 loop reads CASWSYGYTF. The DNA for the CDR3 is TGTGCCAGCTGGAGTTATGGCTACACCTTC.